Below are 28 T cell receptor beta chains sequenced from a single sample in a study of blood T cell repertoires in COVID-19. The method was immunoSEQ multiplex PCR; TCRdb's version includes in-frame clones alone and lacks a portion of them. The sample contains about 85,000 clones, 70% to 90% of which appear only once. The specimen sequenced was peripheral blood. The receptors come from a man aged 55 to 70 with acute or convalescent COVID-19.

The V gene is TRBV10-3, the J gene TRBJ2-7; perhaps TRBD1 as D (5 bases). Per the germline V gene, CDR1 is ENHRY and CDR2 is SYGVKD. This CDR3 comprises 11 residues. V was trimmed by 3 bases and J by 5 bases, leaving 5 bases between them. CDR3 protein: CAISDRDEQYF. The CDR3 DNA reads TGTGCCATCAGTGACAGGGACGAGCAGTACTTC.

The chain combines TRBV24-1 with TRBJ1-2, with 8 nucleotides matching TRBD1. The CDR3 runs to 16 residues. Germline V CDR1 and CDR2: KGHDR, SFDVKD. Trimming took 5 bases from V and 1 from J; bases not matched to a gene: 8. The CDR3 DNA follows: TGTGCCACCAGTGCCCAGGGGGCTCGTGGTAACTATGGCTACACCTTC. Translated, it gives CATSAQGARGNYGYTF.

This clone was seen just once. CDR3 in amino acids: CASSAAGYSTDTQYF. CDR3 DNA: TGCGCCAGCAGCGCCGCAGGGTATAGCACAGATACGCAGTATTTT. V gene TRBV5-1 combines with J gene TRBJ2-3, with a tentative D call TRBD1 (5 bases). V was trimmed by 4 bases and J by 0 bases, leaving 12 bases between them. This CDR3 contains 15 residues. Germline V lookup: CDR1 SGHRS, CDR2 YFSETQ. Filled out from reference TRBV5-1 and TRBJ2-3, the complete variable domain reads KAGVTQTPRYLIKTRGQQVTLSCSPISGHRSVSWYQQTPGQGLQFLFEYFSETQRNKGNFPGRFSGRQFSNSRSEMNVSTLELGDSALYLCASSAAGYSTDTQYFGPGTRLTVL.

The CDR3 DNA reads TGTGCCAGCAGCTTTCTGGACAGGGGAGGTGAAAAACTGTTTTTT. The encoded protein is CASSFLDRGGEKLFF. The genes are TRBV7-6 and TRBJ1-4; 9 bases fit TRBD1. This CDR3 contains 15 residues. CDR1 is SGHVS and CDR2 is FNYEAQ in the germline V gene. V lost 3 bases and J lost 7; bases outside the gene matches: 6.

CDR3 amino acids: CAIRASLGDWGYTF. The CDR3 DNA is TGTGCCATCAGGGCCTCTCTAGGGGACTGGGGCTACACCTTC. The chain couples TRBV10-3 to TRBJ1-2; tentative D call: TRBD1 (5 bases). CDR1 and CDR2 from the germline V gene are ENHRY and SYGVKD. Trimming shortened V by 6 bases and J by 8 bases, and 19 bases separated the two germline ends. The length of the CDR3 is 14 residues.

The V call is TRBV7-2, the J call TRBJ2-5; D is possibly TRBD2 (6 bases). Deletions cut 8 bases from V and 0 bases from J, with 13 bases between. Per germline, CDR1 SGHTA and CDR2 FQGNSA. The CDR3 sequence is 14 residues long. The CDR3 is CASRRGRHQETQYF. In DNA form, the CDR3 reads TGTGCCAGCCGGCGGGGCCGACACCAAGAGACCCAGTACTTC.

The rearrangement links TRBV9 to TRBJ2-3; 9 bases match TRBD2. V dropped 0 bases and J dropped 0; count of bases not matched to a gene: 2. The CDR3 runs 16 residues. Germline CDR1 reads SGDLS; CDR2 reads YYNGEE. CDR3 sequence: CASSVAAGGSTDTQYF. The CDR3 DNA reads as TGTGCCAGCAGCGTAGCAGCGGGGGGAAGCACAGATACGCAGTATTTT.

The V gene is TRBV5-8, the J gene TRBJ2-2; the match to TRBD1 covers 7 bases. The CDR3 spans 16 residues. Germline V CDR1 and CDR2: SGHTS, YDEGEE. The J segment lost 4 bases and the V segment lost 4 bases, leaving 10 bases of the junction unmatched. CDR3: CASSTHQGVGTGELFF. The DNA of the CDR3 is TGTGCCAGCAGCACTCACCAGGGGGTCGGCACCGGGGAGCTGTTTTTT. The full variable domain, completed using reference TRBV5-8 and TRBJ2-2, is EAGVTQSPTHLIKTRGQQATLRCSPISGHTSVYWYQQALGLGLQFLLWYDEGEERNRGNFPPRFSGRQFPNYSSELNVNALELEDSALYLCASSTHQGVGTGELFFGEGSRLTVL.

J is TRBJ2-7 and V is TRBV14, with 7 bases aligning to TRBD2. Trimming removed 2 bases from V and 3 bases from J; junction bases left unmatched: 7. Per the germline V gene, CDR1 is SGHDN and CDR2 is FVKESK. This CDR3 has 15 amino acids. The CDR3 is CASSQLLTGGYEQYF. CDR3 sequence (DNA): TGTGCCAGCAGCCAATTGCTGACGGGGGGCTACGAGCAGTACTTC.

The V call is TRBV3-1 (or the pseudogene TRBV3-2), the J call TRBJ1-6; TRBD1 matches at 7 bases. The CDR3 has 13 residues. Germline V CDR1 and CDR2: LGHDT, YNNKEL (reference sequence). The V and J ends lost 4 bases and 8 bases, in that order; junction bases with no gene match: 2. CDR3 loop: CASSRDRDSPLHF. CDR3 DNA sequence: TGTGCCAGCAGCCGTGACAGGGATTCACCCCTCCACTTT.

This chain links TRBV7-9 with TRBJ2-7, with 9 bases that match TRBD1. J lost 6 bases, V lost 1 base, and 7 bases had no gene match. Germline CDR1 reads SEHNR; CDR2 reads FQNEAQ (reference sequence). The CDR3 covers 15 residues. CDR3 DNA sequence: TGTGCCAGCAGCTTAGATCCGACAGGGGGAGGCGAGCAGTACTTC. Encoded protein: CASSLDPTGGGEQYF. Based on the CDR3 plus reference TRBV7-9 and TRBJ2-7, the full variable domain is DTGVSQNPRHKITKRGQNVTFRCDPISEHNRLYWYRQTLGQGPEFLTYFQNEAQLEKSRLLSDRFSAERPKGSFSTLEIQRTEQGDSAMYLCASSLDPTGGGEQYFGPGTRLTVT.

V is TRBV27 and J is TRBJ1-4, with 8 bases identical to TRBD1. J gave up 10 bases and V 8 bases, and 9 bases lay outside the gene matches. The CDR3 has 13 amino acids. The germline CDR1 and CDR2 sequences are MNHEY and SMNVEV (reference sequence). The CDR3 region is CASSTPDRGKLFF. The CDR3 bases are TGTGCCAGCTCAACACCAGACAGGGGAAAACTGTTTTTT. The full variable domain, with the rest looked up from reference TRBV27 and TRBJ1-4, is EAQVTQNPRYLITVTGKKLTVTCSQNMNHEYMSWYRQDPGLGLRQIYYSMNVEVTDKGDVPEGYKVSRKEKRNFPLILESPSPNQTSLYFCASSTPDRGKLFFGSGTQLSVL.

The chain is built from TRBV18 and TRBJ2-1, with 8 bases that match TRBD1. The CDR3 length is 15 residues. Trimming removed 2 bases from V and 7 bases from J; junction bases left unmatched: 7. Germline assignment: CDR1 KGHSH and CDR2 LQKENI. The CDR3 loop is CASSPNQGARNEQFF. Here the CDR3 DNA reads TGTGCCAGCTCACCAAATCAGGGGGCTCGGAATGAGCAGTTCTTC.

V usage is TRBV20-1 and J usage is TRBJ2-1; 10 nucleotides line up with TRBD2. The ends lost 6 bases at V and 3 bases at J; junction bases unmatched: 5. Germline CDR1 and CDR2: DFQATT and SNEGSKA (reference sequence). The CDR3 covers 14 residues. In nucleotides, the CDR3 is TGCAGTGCGAGTACTAGCGGGGTCTACAATGAGCAGTTCTTC. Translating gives CSASTSGVYNEQFF.

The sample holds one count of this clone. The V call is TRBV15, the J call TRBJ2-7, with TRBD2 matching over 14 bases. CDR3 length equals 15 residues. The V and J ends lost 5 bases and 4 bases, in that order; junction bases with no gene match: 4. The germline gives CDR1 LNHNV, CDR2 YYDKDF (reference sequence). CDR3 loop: CATSPTSGGAYEQYF. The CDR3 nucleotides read TGTGCCACCAGCCCGACTAGCGGGGGGGCGTACGAGCAGTACTTC. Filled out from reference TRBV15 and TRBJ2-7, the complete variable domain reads DAMVIQNPRYQVTQFGKPVTLSCSQTLNHNVMYWYQQKSSQAPKLLFHYYDKDFNNEADTPDNFQSRRPNTSFCFLDIRSPGLGDTAMYLCATSPTSGGAYEQYFGPGTRLTVT.

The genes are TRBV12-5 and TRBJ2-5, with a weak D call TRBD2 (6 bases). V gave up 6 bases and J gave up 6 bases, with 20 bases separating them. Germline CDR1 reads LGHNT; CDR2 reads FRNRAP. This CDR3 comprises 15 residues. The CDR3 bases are TGTGCTAGTGGCACGGGGGAGACGACGGGGAAGACCCAGTACTTC. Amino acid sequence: CASGTGETTGKTQYF.

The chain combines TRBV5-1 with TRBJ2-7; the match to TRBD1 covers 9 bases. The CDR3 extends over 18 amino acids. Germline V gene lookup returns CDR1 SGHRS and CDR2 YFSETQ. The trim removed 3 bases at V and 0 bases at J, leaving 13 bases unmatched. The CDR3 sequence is CASSSVPGQGFFSYEQYF. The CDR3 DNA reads TGCGCCAGCAGCTCAGTCCCGGGACAGGGATTTTTCTCCTACGAGCAGTACTTC.

The CDR3 coding sequence is TGTGCCAGCAGCTCCCCGACAGGGGGGACTGAAGCTTTCTTT. Amino acid sequence: CASSSPTGGTEAFF. This chain joins TRBV5-4 and TRBJ1-1, with 9 bases that match TRBD1. Per the germline V gene, CDR1 is SGHNT and CDR2 is YYREEE (reference sequence). The length of the CDR3 is 14 residues. The junction had 5 bases not matched to a gene; V was cut back by 3 bases and J by 5 bases.

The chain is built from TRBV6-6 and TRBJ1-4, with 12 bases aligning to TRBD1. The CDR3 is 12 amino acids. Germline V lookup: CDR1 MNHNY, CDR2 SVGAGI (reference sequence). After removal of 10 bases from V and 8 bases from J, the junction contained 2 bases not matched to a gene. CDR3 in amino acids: CATGTGGEKLFF. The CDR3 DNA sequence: TGTGCCACCGGGACAGGGGGCGAAAAACTGTTTTTT.

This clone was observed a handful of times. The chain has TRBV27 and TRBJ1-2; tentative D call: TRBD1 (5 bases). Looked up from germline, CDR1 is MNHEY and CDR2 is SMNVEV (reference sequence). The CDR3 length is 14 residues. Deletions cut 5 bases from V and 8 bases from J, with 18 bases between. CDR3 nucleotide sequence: TGTGCCAGCAGTCCCCAGAATCGGGGGAAGGGCTACACCTTC. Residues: CASSPQNRGKGYTF.

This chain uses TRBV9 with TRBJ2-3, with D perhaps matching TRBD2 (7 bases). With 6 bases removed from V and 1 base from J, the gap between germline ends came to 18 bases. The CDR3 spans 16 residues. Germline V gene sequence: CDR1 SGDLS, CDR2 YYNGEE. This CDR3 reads CASTPEGGEGTDTQYF. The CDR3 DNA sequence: TGTGCCAGCACCCCAGAGGGGGGGGAAGGCACAGATACGCAGTATTTT.

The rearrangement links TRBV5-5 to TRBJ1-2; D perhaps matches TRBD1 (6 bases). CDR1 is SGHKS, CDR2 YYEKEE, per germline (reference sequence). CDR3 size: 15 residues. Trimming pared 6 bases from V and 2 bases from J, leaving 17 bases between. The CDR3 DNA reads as TGTGCCAGCACCCTCACAAGAACAGGGAACTATGGCTACACCTTC. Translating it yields CASTLTRTGNYGYTF.

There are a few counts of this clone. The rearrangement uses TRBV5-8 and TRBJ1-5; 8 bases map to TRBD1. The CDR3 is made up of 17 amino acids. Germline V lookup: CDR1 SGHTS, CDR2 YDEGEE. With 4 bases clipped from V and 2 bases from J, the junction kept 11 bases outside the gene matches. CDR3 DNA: TGTGCCAGCAGCCCACACAGGACAGGGAAAGGCAATCAGCCCCAGCATTTT. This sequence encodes CASSPHRTGKGNQPQHF.

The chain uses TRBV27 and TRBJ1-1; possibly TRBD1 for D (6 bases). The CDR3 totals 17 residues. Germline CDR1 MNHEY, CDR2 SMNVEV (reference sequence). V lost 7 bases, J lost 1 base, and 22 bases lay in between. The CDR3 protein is CASTMPTGQWENTEAFF. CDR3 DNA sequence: TGTGCCAGCACAATGCCGACAGGCCAGTGGGAGAACACTGAAGCTTTCTTT.

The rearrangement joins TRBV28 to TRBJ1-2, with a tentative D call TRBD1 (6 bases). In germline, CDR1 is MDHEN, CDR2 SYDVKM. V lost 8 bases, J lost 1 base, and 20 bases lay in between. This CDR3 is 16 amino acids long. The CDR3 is CASSRGRVARNYGYTF. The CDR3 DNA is TGTGCCAGCTCCAGGGGCAGGGTCGCACGTAACTATGGCTACACCTTC.

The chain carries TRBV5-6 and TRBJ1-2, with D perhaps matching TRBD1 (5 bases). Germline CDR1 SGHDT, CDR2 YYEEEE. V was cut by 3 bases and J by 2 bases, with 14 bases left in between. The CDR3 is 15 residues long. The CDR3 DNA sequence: TGTGCCAGCAGCTCGGGGGGGACTTTAAACTATGGCTACACCTTC. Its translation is CASSSGGTLNYGYTF.

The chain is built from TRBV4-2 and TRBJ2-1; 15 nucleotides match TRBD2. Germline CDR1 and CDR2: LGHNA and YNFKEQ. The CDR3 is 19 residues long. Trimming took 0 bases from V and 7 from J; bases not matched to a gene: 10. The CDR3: CASSQDRARTSGGVNEQFF. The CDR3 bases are TGTGCCAGCAGCCAAGATAGGGCGCGGACTAGCGGGGGGGTTAATGAGCAGTTCTTC.

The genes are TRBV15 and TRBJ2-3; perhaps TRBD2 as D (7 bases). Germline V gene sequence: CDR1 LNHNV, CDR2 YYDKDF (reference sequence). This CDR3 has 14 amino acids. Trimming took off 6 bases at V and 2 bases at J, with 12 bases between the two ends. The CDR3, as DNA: TGTGCCACCAGACTGGGGGGGGCCACAGATACGCAGTATTTT. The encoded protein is CATRLGGATDTQYF. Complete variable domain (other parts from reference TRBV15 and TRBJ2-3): DAMVIQNPRYQVTQFGKPVTLSCSQTLNHNVMYWYQQKSSQAPKLLFHYYDKDFNNEADTPDNFQSRRPNTSFCFLDIRSPGLGDTAMYLCATRLGGATDTQYFGPGTRLTVL.